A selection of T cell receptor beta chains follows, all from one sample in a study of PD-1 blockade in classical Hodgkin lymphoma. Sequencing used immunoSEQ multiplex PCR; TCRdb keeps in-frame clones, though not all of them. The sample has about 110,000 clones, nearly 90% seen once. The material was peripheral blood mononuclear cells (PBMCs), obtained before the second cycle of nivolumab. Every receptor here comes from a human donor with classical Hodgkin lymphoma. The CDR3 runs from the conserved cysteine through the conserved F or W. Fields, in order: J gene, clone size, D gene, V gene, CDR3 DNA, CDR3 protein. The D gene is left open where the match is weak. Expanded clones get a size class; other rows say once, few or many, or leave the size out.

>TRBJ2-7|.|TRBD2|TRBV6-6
TGTGCCAGCAGTTACTCAGGCGGGAGCGACGAGCAGTACTTC
CASSYSGGSDEQYF
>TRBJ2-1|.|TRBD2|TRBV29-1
TGCAGCGTTGAGGGGCGGGAGGGCCAAGAAGGATCCCCCTACAATGAGCAGTTCTTC
CSVEGREGQEGSPYNEQFF
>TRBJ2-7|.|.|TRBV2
TGTGCCACCCATTCTTGGGGAAGCTACGAGCAGTACTTC
CATHSWGSYEQYF
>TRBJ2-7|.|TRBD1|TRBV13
TGTGCCAGCAGCTCTAACGACGGGACAGGGATCTCCTACGAGCAGTACTTC
CASSSNDGTGISYEQYF
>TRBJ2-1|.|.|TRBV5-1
TGCGCCAGCAGCTTGGAAATAGGCAGGGCTTACAATGAGCAGTTCTTC
CASSLEIGRAYNEQFF
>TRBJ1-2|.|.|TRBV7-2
TGTGCCAGCAGCACACCCCTCCTTAACTATGGCTACACCTTC
CASSTPLLNYGYTF
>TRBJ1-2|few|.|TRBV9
TGTGCCAGCAGCGTAAGGACAGACGACTATGGCTACACCTTC
CASSVRTDDYGYTF
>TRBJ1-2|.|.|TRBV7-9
TGTGCCAGCAGCCTAGACCGCTATGGCTACACCTTC
CASSLDRYGYTF
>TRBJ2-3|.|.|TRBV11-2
TGTGCCAGCAGCCCCCCGACTAGTGCAGATACGCAGTATTTT
CASSPPTSADTQYF
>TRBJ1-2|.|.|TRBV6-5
TGTGCCAGCAGTAACACAGGGAACGGCTACACCTTC
CASSNTGNGYTF
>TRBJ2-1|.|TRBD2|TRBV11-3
TGTGCCAGCAGCCGAGGACTAGCGGGAGGGCGAGATGAGCAGTTCTTC
CASSRGLAGGRDEQFF
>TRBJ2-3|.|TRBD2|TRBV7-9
TGTGCCAGCAGCTCCAAAAGACTAGCGGGGGCCCTCTCAGATACGCAGTATTTT
CASSSKRLAGALSDTQYF
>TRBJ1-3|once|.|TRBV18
TGTGCCAGCTCACACCGTAACGATGGATCTGGAAACACCATATATTTT
CASSHRNDGSGNTIYF
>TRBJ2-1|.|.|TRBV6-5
TGTGCCAGCAGGGATCGCCTCTCCTACAATGAGCAGTTCTTC
CASRDRLSYNEQFF
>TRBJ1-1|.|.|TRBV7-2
TGTGCCAGCAGCCCTTACAGGGCCTCCACTGAAGCTTTCTTT
CASSPYRASTEAFF
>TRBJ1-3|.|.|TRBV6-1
TGTGCCAGCAGTGAAGAGTGGTCTGGAAACACCATATATTTT
CASSEEWSGNTIYF
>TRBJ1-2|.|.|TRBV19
TGTGCCAGTAGTATAGACCGGACCAGATATGGCTACACCTTC
CASSIDRTRYGYTF
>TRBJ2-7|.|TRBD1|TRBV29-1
TGCAGCGTTGAGGAGGACAGGGGCTACGAGCAGTACTTC
CSVEEDRGYEQYF
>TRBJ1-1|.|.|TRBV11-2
TGTGCCAGCAGCTGGGACATGGGATTAGAAGGAGCTTTCTTT
CASSWDMGLEGAFF
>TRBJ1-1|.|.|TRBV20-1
TGCAGTGCTAGGGTGGACACTGAAGCTTTCTTT
CSARVDTEAFF
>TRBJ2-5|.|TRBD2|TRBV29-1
TGCAGCGTTGTCGGACTAGCGGGAGTCGATTCTCTCATAGAGACCCAGTACTTC
CSVVGLAGVDSLIETQYF
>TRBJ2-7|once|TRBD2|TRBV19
TGTGCCAGTAGTATTGCTAGCGGGAGACCCTACGAGCAGTACTTC
CASSIASGRPYEQYF
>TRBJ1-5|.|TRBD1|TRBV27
TGTGCCAGCAGTACAGGGGTAGAACAGCCCCAGCATTTT
CASSTGVEQPQHF
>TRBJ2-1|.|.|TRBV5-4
TGTGCCAGCACTCAATCAAGGGGGAACTCCTACAATGAGCAGTTCTTC
CASTQSRGNSYNEQFF
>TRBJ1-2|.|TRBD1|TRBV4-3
TGCGCCAGCAGCCAAAGTCGACAGGGCTCTGGAGGCTACACCTTC
CASSQSRQGSGGYTF
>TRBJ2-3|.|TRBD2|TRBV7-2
TGTGCCAGCAGCCCCTATGGACTAGCCACAGATACGCAGTATTTT
CASSPYGLATDTQYF
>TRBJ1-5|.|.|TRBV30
TGTGCCTGGAGTAGGGGGGGCGTTGGTATCTTTAGCAATCAGCCCCAGCATTTT
CAWSRGGVGIFSNQPQHF
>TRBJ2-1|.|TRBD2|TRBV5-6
TGTGCCAGCAGCTGGGGGGTTAGCGGGAGCAATGAGCAGTTCTTC
CASSWGVSGSNEQFF
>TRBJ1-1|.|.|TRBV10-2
TGCGCCAGCAGTGGGTTTTCAGGGATGACTGAAGCTTTCTTT
CASSGFSGMTEAFF
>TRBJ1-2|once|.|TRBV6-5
TGTGCCAGCAGCCCGGCAGGAGGCTATGGCTACACCTTC
CASSPAGGYGYTF
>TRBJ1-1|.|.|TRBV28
TGTGCCAGCAGTTTTTCTATGGGGCAGGAGGACACTGAAGCTTTCTTT
CASSFSMGQEDTEAFF
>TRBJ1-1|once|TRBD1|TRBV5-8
TGTGCCAGCAGGCCCGACAGGGGGCTTGGAACTGAAGCTTTCTTT
CASRPDRGLGTEAFF
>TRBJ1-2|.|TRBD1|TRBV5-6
TGTGCCAGCAGCTTAGGAGGGGGCTGGTACTATGGCTACACCTTC
CASSLGGGWYYGYTF
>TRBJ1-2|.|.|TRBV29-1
TGCAGCGTTCTTGCAAGCCTCTTACCCGACGGTGGCTACACCTTC
CSVLASLLPDGGYTF
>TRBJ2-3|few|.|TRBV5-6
TGTGCCAGCAGCTTGATCAGGGGACGCACAGATACGCAGTATTTT
CASSLIRGRTDTQYF
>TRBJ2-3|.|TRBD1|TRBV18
TGTGCCAGCTCACCGTTGACAGGGGCCCGAGGCGCAGATACGCAGTATTTT
CASSPLTGARGADTQYF
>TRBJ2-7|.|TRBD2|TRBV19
TGTGCCAGTAGTATAGGTACGGCGGGAGTCGACGAGCAGTACTTC
CASSIGTAGVDEQYF
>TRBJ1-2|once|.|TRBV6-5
TGTGCCAGCACCCAAGGGGAGAGGCGAAGCGGCTACACCTTC
CASTQGERRSGYTF
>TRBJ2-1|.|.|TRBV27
TGTGCCAGCAGTACCCGGCCAAAAATCAATGAGCAGTTCTTC
CASSTRPKINEQFF
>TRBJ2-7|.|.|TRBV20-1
TGCAGTGCTAGTAAGTCCTACGAGCAGTACTTC
CSASKSYEQYF
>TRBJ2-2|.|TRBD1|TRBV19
TGTGCCAGTAGCGGACAGGGCAACACCGGGGAGCTGTTTTTT
CASSGQGNTGELFF
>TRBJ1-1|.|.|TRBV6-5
TGTGCCAGCAGTTCACCACAGGGGAACACTGAAGCTTTCTTT
CASSSPQGNTEAFF
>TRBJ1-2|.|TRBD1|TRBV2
TGTGCCAGCAGTGAGGAGACAGGGGGCTCGTACTATGGCTACACCTTC
CASSEETGGSYYGYTF
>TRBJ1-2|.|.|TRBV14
TGTGCCAGCAGCCAACTATTACATTCCAAAATGGGGGGCTACACCTTC
CASSQLLHSKMGGYTF
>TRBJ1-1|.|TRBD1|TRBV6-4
TGTGCCAGCAGTGACTGGGGGGACAGCACTGAAGCTTTCTTT
CASSDWGDSTEAFF
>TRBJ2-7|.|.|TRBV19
TGTGCCAGTAGTATAGATGAGGAGCAGTACTTC
CASSIDEEQYF
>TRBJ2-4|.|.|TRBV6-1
TGTGCCAGCAGTGAAGGTTTGGGAAACATTCAGTACTTC
CASSEGLGNIQYF
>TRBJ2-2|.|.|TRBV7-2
TGTGCCAGCAGTCTAGTGCACTACGCCGCTTCCGGGGAGCTGTTTTTT
CASSLVHYAASGELFF
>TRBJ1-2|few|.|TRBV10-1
TGCGCCAGCAGTCCCGGAGGAACGGACTATGGCTACACCTTC
CASSPGGTDYGYTF
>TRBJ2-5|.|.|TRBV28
TGTGCCAGCAGTTGGGGGACCAGGGGTGAGACCCAGTACTTC
CASSWGTRGETQYF
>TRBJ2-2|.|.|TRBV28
TGTGCCAGCAGTTTTGTCGGAGACACCGGGGAGCTGTTTTTT
CASSFVGDTGELFF
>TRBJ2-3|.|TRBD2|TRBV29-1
TGCAGCGTTGAAGATCCGGTGGGGTTAGCGGGTCCTGCAGATACGCAGTATTTT
CSVEDPVGLAGPADTQYF
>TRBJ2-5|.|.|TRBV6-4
TGTGCCAGCAGTGCCGAGGTCGAGACCCAGTACTTC
CASSAEVETQYF
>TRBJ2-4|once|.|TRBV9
TGTGCCAGCAGCGTAGGCCACAGGAGGGACATTCAGTACTTC
CASSVGHRRDIQYF
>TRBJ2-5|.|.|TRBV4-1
TGCGCCAGCAGCCAAGGGTACAGTTCCCCTAGTGAAGGCCAGTACTTC
CASSQGYSSPSEGQYF